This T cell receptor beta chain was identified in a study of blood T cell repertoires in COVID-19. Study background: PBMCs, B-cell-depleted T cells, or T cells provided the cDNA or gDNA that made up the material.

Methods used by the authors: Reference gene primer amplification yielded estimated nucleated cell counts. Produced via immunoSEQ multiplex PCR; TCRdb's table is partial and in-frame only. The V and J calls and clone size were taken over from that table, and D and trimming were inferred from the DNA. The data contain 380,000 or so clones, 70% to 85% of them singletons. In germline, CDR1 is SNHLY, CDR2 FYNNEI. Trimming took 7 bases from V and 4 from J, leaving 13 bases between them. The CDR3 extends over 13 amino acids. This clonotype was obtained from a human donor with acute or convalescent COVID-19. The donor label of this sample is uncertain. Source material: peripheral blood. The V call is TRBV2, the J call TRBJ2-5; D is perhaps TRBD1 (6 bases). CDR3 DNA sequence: TGTGCCAGCACCAAGGCCAGGGGAGAGACCCAGTACTTC. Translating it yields CASTKARGETQYF.